This T cell receptor beta chain was documented in a study of blood T cell repertoires in COVID-19 (dated by TCRdb to about 2020). Some background on the complete study: Collaborator samples came from the United States, Italy and Spain and covered acute and convalescent phases of COVID-19. The repertoires were made available in a free public database intended to serve as a resource for research on the immune response to SARS-CoV-2. The material from the prospective study consisted of cDNA or gDNA derived from T cells, B-cell-depleted T cells, or PBMCs. The sample metadata nearly always contained a de-identified subject ID, COVID-19 status, age in years and sex. Subjects who had been exposed to COVID-19, were actively infected with it, or had recovered from it provided the deeply sampled blood TCRbeta repertoires that made up the dataset. Samples came from the ongoing ImmuneRACE study (first 160 participants) plus 1,254 subjects from 6 global collaborators. Where HLA class I and class II types were available, the types were taken from metadata supplied by the sample provider, not from assay-based typing. The research as a whole found: The quantity of clinical and demographic metadata differed by source and by participant and was supplied without curation.

Participants in the prospective study were aged roughly 18 to 100 years, lived in more than 20 United States geographic areas, and enrolled through a virtual design. In the prospective study, participants were assigned to cohorts based on the clinical history participants reported in a screening survey and a study questionnaire. Recovered participants in ImmuneRACE Cohort 3 were defined as having two consecutive negative NP/OP PCR tests, clearance from a healthcare professional, or resolution of symptoms. Each participant in the prospective study had whole blood, serum and a nasopharyngeal or oropharyngeal swab collected by mobile phlebotomists. Prospective study participants could optionally give additional blood draws and questionnaires over an approximately two-month period. Before DNA extraction, blood samples from the prospective study were shipped at room temperature or frozen. The CDR3 contains 11 residues, cysteine and phenylalanine counted. The DNA shown is the 33-base CDR3, in frame from base 1. Looking up the germline V gene (reference sequence) yields CDR1 LNHDA and CDR2 SQIVND. V lost 6 bases and J lost 1 base; the stretch between them is 3 bases long.

About this clone itself: It lacks a known antigen. No base quality values were provided; no much bigger clone lies one nucleotide off.

The immunoSEQ Assay, a bias-controlled multiplex PCR, was used to amplify TCRbeta CDR3 regions from genomic DNA. On the authors' methods: The number of nucleated cells in each sample was estimated from the amplification of reference gene primers within the assay. Sequence reads were collapsed and filtered to measure the absolute abundance of every unique TCRbeta CDR3 rearrangement. Productive Simpson clonality was computed per sample as the square root of Simpson's diversity index over productive rearrangements. TCRdb took this table from immuneACCESS and kept in-frame rearrangements with V and J called. Such tables lack part of the clones; where checked against another copy, unresolved V genes explain under half of the gap, and the rest is unexplained. V, J and clone size derive from that table, while D and trimming were established from the DNA sequence. The sample table lists fewer than 350,000 clones, roughly 90% of them with a count of one. 1% of the sample is taken by the ten largest.

Sample: PBMCs or T cells enriched from blood (not recorded which). Recombination linked TRBV19 to TRBJ1-2; confidence is insufficient to name the D gene. The TCR originated in a woman aged 25 to 39 who had recovered from COVID-19. The CDR3 loop reads CASRYNYGYTF. The DNA is as follows: TGTGCCAGTAGATATAACTATGGCTACACCTTC.